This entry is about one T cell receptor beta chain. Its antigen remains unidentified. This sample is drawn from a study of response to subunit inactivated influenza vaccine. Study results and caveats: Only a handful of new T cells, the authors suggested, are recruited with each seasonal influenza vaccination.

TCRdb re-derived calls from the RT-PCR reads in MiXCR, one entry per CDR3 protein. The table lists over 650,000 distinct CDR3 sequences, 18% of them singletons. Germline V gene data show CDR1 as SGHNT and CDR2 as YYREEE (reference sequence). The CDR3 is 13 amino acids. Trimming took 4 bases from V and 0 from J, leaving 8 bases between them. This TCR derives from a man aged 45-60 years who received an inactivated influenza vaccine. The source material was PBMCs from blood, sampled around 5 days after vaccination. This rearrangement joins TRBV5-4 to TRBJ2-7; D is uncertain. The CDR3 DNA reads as TGTGCCAGCAGCCTACAAAACTCCTACGAGCAGTACTTC. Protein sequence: CASSLQNSYEQYF.